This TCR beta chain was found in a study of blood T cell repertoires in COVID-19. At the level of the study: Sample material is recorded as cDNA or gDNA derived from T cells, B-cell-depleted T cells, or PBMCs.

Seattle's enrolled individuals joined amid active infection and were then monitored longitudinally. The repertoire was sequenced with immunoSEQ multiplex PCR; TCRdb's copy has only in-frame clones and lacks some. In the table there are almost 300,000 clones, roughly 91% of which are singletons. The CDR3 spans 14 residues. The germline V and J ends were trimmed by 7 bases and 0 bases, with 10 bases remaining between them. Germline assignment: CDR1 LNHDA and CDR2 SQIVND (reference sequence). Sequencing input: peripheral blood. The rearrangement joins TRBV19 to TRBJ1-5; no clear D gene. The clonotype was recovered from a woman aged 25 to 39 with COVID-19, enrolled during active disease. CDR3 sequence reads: CASTTQYSNQPQHF. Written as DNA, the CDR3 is TGTGCCAGTACGACACAGTATAGCAATCAGCCCCAGCATTTT.